A single sample gave rise to the 24 T cell receptor beta chains below, sequenced in a study of blood T cell repertoires in COVID-19. The table came from immunoSEQ multiplex PCR; TCRdb's copy has only in-frame clones and leaves some out. The data show 61,000 or so clones, about 86% seen once. Sequencing was done on a sample of peripheral blood. The receptors originated from a woman aged 80 or over with active COVID-19.

V is TRBV15 and J is TRBJ2-1; 12 bases align to TRBD2. V was pared by 2 bases and J by 6 bases, with 17 bases of the junction left unmatched. The CDR3 runs 20 residues. Per germline, CDR1 LNHNV and CDR2 YYDKDF (reference sequence). The CDR3 bases are TGTGCCACCAGCAGATCTCCAATCTCTGCTAGCGGGGGGGCGAGCAATGAGCAGTTCTTC. Translation: CATSRSPISASGGASNEQFF.

This clone has ten or more counts. The chain recombines TRBV6-6 with TRBJ2-7; tentatively, D is TRBD1 (6 bases). Germline V CDR1 and CDR2: MNHNY, SVGAGI (reference sequence). With 5 bases removed from V and 6 bases from J, the gap between germline ends came to 14 bases. This CDR3 has 13 residues. Here the CDR3 reads CASSPTGISEQYF. Here the CDR3 DNA reads TGTGCCAGCAGTCCCACAGGGATCAGCGAGCAGTACTTC.

The chain uses TRBV6-5 and TRBJ1-6; D might be TRBD1 (5 bases). Germline lookup yields CDR1 MNHEY and CDR2 SVGAGI. CDR3 length: 15 residues. V gave up 7 bases and J gave up 8 bases, with 18 bases separating them. The CDR3 coding sequence is TGTGCCAGCAACCCTGGGGGACTCGGGGATTCACCCCTCCACTTT. Encoded protein: CASNPGGLGDSPLHF.

This clone was seen a handful of times. The V gene is TRBV3-1 (or the pseudogene TRBV3-2), the J gene TRBJ2-7; possibly TRBD2 for D (5 bases). Trimming removed 3 bases at V and 1 base at J, with 13 bases between. There are 15 residues in the CDR3. CDR1 is LGHDT, CDR2 YNNKEL, per germline (reference sequence). The CDR3 sequence is CASSHAPGLSYEQYF. DNA of the CDR3: TGTGCCAGCAGCCACGCACCGGGGTTGTCCTACGAGCAGTACTTC.

This clone was picked up a small number of times. The rearrangement uses TRBV30 and TRBJ2-7, with D possibly being TRBD1 (8 bases). Germline V gene lookup returns CDR1 GTSNPN and CDR2 SVGIG (reference sequence). The CDR3 length is 16 residues. V was clipped by 4 bases and J by 4 bases, with 23 bases between them. The CDR3 coding sequence is TGTGCCTGGACGGACAGGGTAGGGGGGGGGATATACGAGCAGTACTTC. Its translation: CAWTDRVGGGIYEQYF.

The V call is TRBV5-6, the J call TRBJ2-7; 7 bases match TRBD1. The CDR3 length is 14 residues. Trimming cost V 4 bases and J 3 bases; bases outside gene matches: 7. Germline V gene lookup returns CDR1 SGHDT and CDR2 YYEEEE. Here the CDR3 DNA reads TGTGCCAGCAGCCGCAGGGACAGTTACTACGAGCAGTACTTC. It is translated as CASSRRDSYYEQYF.

The chain recombines TRBV28 with TRBJ1-2, with D perhaps matching TRBD1 (5 bases). Trimming left V 2 bases short and J 5 bases short, with 9 bases between. The CDR3 length is 13 residues. Germline CDR1 and CDR2: MDHEN and SYDVKM. The CDR3 DNA sequence: TGTGCCAGCAGTTTAGTGACAGTTTATGGCTACACCTTC. Its protein product is CASSLVTVYGYTF.

This chain links TRBV5-4 with TRBJ1-2; D ambiguous. The V end was cut by 0 bases, the J end by 2 bases, with 8 bases between. The CDR3 sequence is 14 residues long. Germline V gives CDR1 SGHNT, CDR2 YYREEE (reference sequence). The CDR3 nucleotides are TGTGCCAGCAGCTTGGTTGACGGGAACTATGGCTACACCTTC. This gives the protein CASSLVDGNYGYTF.

A few counts support this clone. V and J are TRBV28 and TRBJ2-7, with 8 bases that match TRBD2. Trimming took 6 bases from V and 6 from J; bases not matched to a gene: 22. This CDR3 is built from 18 residues. Germline loops: CDR1 MDHEN, CDR2 SYDVKM. CDR3 nucleotides: TGTGCCAGCAGCTTCTCTACTGACCCTTCGCGGGGGGCCGTCGAGCAGTACTTC. Encoded protein: CASSFSTDPSRGAVEQYF.

V is TRBV28 and J is TRBJ2-7; TRBD2 agrees at 11 bases. CDR1 and CDR2 (germline): MDHEN, SYDVKM. V shed 6 bases, J shed 2 bases, and the junction held 0 bases outside the gene matches. The CDR3 is made up of 13 amino acids. The CDR3 region has the DNA TGTGCCAGCAGACTAGCGGGGGCCTACGAGCAGTACTTC. Its translation: CASRLAGAYEQYF. Full variable domain (rest looked up from reference TRBV28 and TRBJ2-7): DVKVTQSSRYLVKRTGEKVFLECVQDMDHENMFWYRQDPGLGLRLIYFSYDVKMKEKGDIPEGYSVSREKKERFSLILESASTNQTSMYLCASRLAGAYEQYFGPGTRLTVT.

CDR3 region: CASSDSIAGGGTDTQYF. DNA for the CDR3: TGTGCCAGCAGTGATTCAATAGCGGGGGGGGGCACAGATACGCAGTATTTT. V gene TRBV6-1 combines with J gene TRBJ2-3; 11 bases match TRBD2. Germline V gives CDR1 MNHNS, CDR2 SASEGT. The V gene end was trimmed by 3 bases and the J gene end by 1 base; junction bases not matched to a gene: 6. This CDR3 has 17 amino acids.

The rearrangement uses TRBV7-2 and TRBJ1-1; 7 bases fit TRBD1. Germline V gene sequence: CDR1 SGHTA, CDR2 FQGNSA. CDR3 length: 15 residues. The V gene end was trimmed by 3 bases and the J gene end by 0 bases; junction bases not matched to a gene: 4. The CDR3 DNA sequence: TGTGCCAGCAGCTTCTACAGGGGACTGAACACTGAAGCTTTCTTT. It encodes CASSFYRGLNTEAFF.

The V and J genes are TRBV5-4 and TRBJ2-3; TRBD2 aligns across 8 bases. From germline, CDR1 is SGHNT and CDR2 YYREEE (reference sequence). J lost 2 bases, V lost 5 bases, and 13 bases had no gene match. There are 17 residues in the CDR3. For the CDR3, the DNA is TGTGCCAGCAGTCCGGGGGGGCCCGCCACCTTCACAGATACGCAGTATTTT. It specifies CASSPGGPATFTDTQYF.

The chain employs TRBV14 and TRBJ1-1; 7 bases fit TRBD1. The V gene end was trimmed by 5 bases and the J gene end by 4 bases; junction bases not matched to a gene: 4. Germline CDR1 and CDR2: SGHDN and FVKESK. There are 13 residues in the CDR3. The DNA of the CDR3 is TGTGCCAGCAGCAACCGGGACAGCACTGAAGCTTTCTTT. It translates to CASSNRDSTEAFF.

V and J are TRBV5-1 and TRBJ2-1; 12 bases map to TRBD2. Germline assignment: CDR1 SGHRS and CDR2 YFSETQ. This CDR3 comprises 16 residues. Germline trimming cut 0 bases from V and 3 bases from J; bases unmatched to any gene: 1. The CDR3 nucleotides read TGCGCCAGCAGCTTGGGACTAGCGGGGGACTACAATGAGCAGTTCTTC. Amino acid sequence: CASSLGLAGDYNEQFF.

The chain recombines TRBV19 with TRBJ1-2, with D hard to call. CDR3 size: 14 residues. Per germline, CDR1 LNHDA and CDR2 SQIVND (reference sequence). V was pared by 1 base and J by 8 bases, with 14 bases between. CDR3 region: CASSIAQVSWGYTF. The CDR3 DNA follows: TGTGCCAGTAGTATAGCCCAGGTCTCGTGGGGCTACACCTTC.

The rearrangement links TRBV4-3 to TRBJ2-7; 9 bases match TRBD1. The CDR3 covers 16 residues. Unmatched junction bases numbered 5, after V lost 0 bases and J lost 2 bases. Germline values: CDR1 LGHNA, CDR2 YSLEER. CDR3 loop: CASSQDSRQGAYEQYF. In DNA form, the CDR3 reads TGCGCCAGCAGCCAAGATTCAAGACAGGGGGCCTACGAGCAGTACTTC.

V gene TRBV5-1 combines with J gene TRBJ2-7, with 8 bases aligning to TRBD2. The germline V gene has CDR1 SGHRS and CDR2 YFSETQ. The V segment lost 3 bases and the J segment 1 base; nucleotides outside the gene matches: 3. The CDR3 loop spans 14 amino acids. CDR3 nucleotide sequence: TGCGCCAGCAGCTCCAAGCGGGGGTCCTACGAGCAGTACTTC. Protein: CASSSKRGSYEQYF. The variable domain in full, completed from reference TRBV5-1 and TRBJ2-7, reads KAGVTQTPRYLIKTRGQQVTLSCSPISGHRSVSWYQQTPGQGLQFLFEYFSETQRNKGNFPGRFSGRQFSNSRSEMNVSTLELGDSALYLCASSSKRGSYEQYFGPGTRLTVT.

This chain joins TRBV24-1 and TRBJ2-1; D is unresolved. Germline CDR1 is KGHDR and CDR2 is SFDVKD. This CDR3 region has 14 residues. Deletions cut 3 bases from V and 6 bases from J, with 11 bases between. The CDR3 loop is CATSDPRGFNEQFF. DNA for the CDR3: TGTGCCACCAGTGATCCCAGAGGTTTCAATGAGCAGTTCTTC.

J is TRBJ2-5 and V is TRBV29-1, with 13 bases aligning to TRBD2. With V trimmed by 1 base and J by 5 bases, 7 bases remained unmatched. Looked up from germline, CDR1 is SQVTM and CDR2 is ANQGSEA. The length of the CDR3 is 16 residues. The chain's CDR3 is CSVEGLAGGGGETQYF. The CDR3 DNA is TGCAGCGTTGAAGGACTAGCGGGGGGAGGTGGTGAGACCCAGTACTTC.

This clone was detected a few times. This chain joins TRBV4-1 and TRBJ1-2, with D possibly being TRBD1 (5 bases). Trimming took off 2 bases at V and 11 bases at J, with 9 bases between the two ends. The germline CDR1 and CDR2 sequences are MGHRA and YSYEKL. The CDR3 is made up of 11 amino acids. CDR3 in amino acids: CASSQLRVYTF. DNA of the CDR3: TGCGCCAGCAGCCAACTCAGGGTTTACACCTTC.

This clone was detected a few times. V is TRBV6-5 and J is TRBJ1-6; the match to TRBD1 covers 9 bases. The V segment lost 5 bases and the J segment 9 bases; nucleotides outside the gene matches: 8. Germline CDR1 MNHEY, CDR2 SVGAGI. This CDR3 comprises 15 residues. The CDR3 DNA is TGTGCCAGCAGTCTCGGACAGGGGCCTGGTTCACCCCTCCACTTT. It codes for CASSLGQGPGSPLHF.

The chain carries TRBV5-4 and TRBJ1-2; D remains unclear. CDR1 SGHNT and CDR2 YYREEE come from the germline V gene (reference sequence). The CDR3 runs to 14 residues. Trimming took off 0 bases at V and 2 bases at J, with 8 bases between the two ends. The CDR3, as DNA: TGTGCCAGCAGCTTGGGCGGGATCAACTATGGCTACACCTTC. This codes for CASSLGGINYGYTF.

The chain uses TRBV28 and TRBJ2-1, with 9 bases fitting TRBD2. The V gene end was trimmed by 7 bases and the J gene end by 4 bases; junction bases not matched to a gene: 11. Germline-derived CDR1 and CDR2 are MDHEN and SYDVKM. This CDR3 has 16 residues. CDR3 in DNA: TGTGCCAGCATCTTTGGGCGGGGGGGCCGTTACAATGAGCAGTTCTTC. Translated, it gives CASIFGRGGRYNEQFF.